The 17 T cell receptor beta chains in this list originate from one sample, sequenced in a study of CD8 T cells in ankylosing spondylitis. No cognate antigen is known for these TCRs. Findings of the study overall: Characteristic, it appeared, of ankylosing spondylitis blood was a TCR beta motif of seven or eight highly homologous variants.

TCRdb reprocessed the 5' RACE reads with MiXCR, giving one entry per CDR3 protein. Among about 480,000 distinct CDR3 sequences listed, under 20% were seen once. Input material: blood, either unsorted or a sorted T cell fraction (not recorded which). The receptor set was obtained from a male donor with ankylosing spondylitis.

In its sample, this clonotype was seen a few times. V and J are TRBV5-1 and TRBJ2-5; D may be TRBD1 (5 bases). The V end was cut by 1 base, the J end by 5 bases, with 18 bases between. Looked up from germline, CDR1 is SGHRS and CDR2 is YFSETQ. CDR3 length equals 16 residues. The CDR3 nucleotides read TGCGCCAGCAGCTTGTCCCAGGGCCCAATCGTGGAGACCCAGTACTTC. Protein product: CASSLSQGPIVETQYF.

This rearrangement joins TRBV12-3 or TRBV12-4 to TRBJ1-2; perhaps TRBD1 as D (5 bases). The CDR3 is 13 amino acids. Trimming took 7 bases from V and 2 from J, leaving 11 bases between them. The CDR3 DNA is TGTGCCAGCAAAATGGGGCGGAACTATGGCTACACCTTC. Translated, it gives CASKMGRNYGYTF.

The V and J genes are TRBV7-2 and TRBJ1-2; 7 bases are a match to TRBD1. CDR1 and CDR2 from the germline V gene are SGHTA and FQGNSA. The ends lost 0 bases at V and 6 bases at J; junction bases unmatched: 4. CDR3 length: 14 amino acids. The CDR3, as DNA: TGTGCCAGCAGCTTAGCGAGGACAGGCCATGGCTACACCTTC. Its translation: CASSLARTGHGYTF.

This clonotype was recorded a few times. This chain links TRBV6-2 or TRBV6-3 with TRBJ1-1; 9 bases map to TRBD1. This CDR3 is built from 12 residues. Germline V CDR1 and CDR2: MNHEY, SVGEGT. With V trimmed by 5 bases and J by 6 bases, 1 base remained unmatched. CDR3 sequence reads: CASSGDRAEAFF. The DNA for the CDR3 is TGTGCCAGCAGTGGGGACAGGGCTGAAGCTTTCTTT.

This clonotype was seen ten or more times. This rearrangement joins TRBV20-1 to TRBJ1-2; D gene uncertain. V lost 6 bases to trimming and J lost 4 bases, with 15 bases between them. The CDR3 loop spans 13 amino acids. CDR1 is DFQATT, CDR2 SNEGSKA, per germline (reference sequence). The CDR3 sequence: CSAPKEGSYGYTF. As DNA, the CDR3 is TGCAGTGCCCCGAAAGAAGGGTCCTATGGCTACACCTTC.

This chain uses TRBV20-1 with TRBJ2-1; D may be TRBD2 (6 bases). CDR3 length equals 12 residues. In germline, CDR1 is DFQATT, CDR2 SNEGSKA (reference sequence). V dropped 3 bases and J dropped 10 bases, with 13 bases sitting between them. The CDR3 protein is CSASPRTTEQFF. The CDR3 nucleotides read TGCAGTGCTAGCCCCCGGACTACCGAGCAGTTCTTC.

J is TRBJ1-2 and V is TRBV3-1; D is perhaps TRBD1 (6 bases). V was pared by 2 bases and J by 7 bases, with 14 bases between. Germline V lookup: CDR1 LGHDT, CDR2 YNNKEL (reference sequence). The CDR3 sequence is 14 residues long. The CDR3 here is CASSQPRGKGGYTF. As DNA, the CDR3 is TGTGCCAGCAGCCAACCGAGGGGGAAGGGTGGCTACACCTTC.

This chain joins TRBV4-2 and TRBJ1-5; D not certain. Germline CDR1 and CDR2: LGHNA and YNFKEQ. The CDR3 is made up of 15 amino acids. Between the trimmed V and J ends, which lost 0 bases and 1 base, there was a span of 7 bases. The CDR3 spells CASSQDGQSNQPQHF. The CDR3 bases are TGTGCCAGCAGCCAAGACGGGCAAAGCAATCAGCCCCAGCATTTT.

This clonotype showed up just a few times. The chain joins TRBV12-3 or TRBV12-4 to TRBJ1-4; 9 bases fit TRBD1. The V gene end was trimmed by 3 bases and the J gene end by 3 bases; junction bases not matched to a gene: 2. This CDR3 has 15 residues. The CDR3 sequence: CASSLGTGSNEKLFF. The CDR3, as DNA: TGTGCCAGCAGTTTGGGGACAGGGTCTAATGAAAAACTGTTTTTT.

This rearrangement joins TRBV5-1 to TRBJ2-4; D not certain. CDR1 is SGHRS, CDR2 YFSETQ, per germline. The germline V and J ends were trimmed by 0 bases and 2 bases, with 9 bases remaining between them. The length of the CDR3 is 15 residues. CDR3 nucleotides: TGCGCCAGCAGCTTGGCTAGTCTCCCCAAAAACATTCAGTACTTC. Translated, it gives CASSLASLPKNIQYF.

V is TRBV20-1 and J is TRBJ1-5; possibly TRBD1 for D (5 bases). Trimming removed 6 bases from V and 5 bases from J, with 14 bases in between. The germline gives CDR1 DFQATT, CDR2 SNEGSKA (reference sequence). There are 13 residues in the CDR3. CDR3 amino acids: CSAETELDQPQHF. For the CDR3, the DNA is TGCAGTGCCGAGACAGAGCTTGATCAGCCCCAGCATTTT.

V and J are TRBV7-2 and TRBJ1-1; D perhaps matches TRBD1 (5 bases). CDR3 length: 14 amino acids. With 3 bases removed from V and 5 bases from J, the gap between germline ends came to 13 bases. Germline lookup yields CDR1 SGHTA and CDR2 FQGNSA. CDR3: CASSFGQGRTEAFF. DNA of the CDR3: TGTGCCAGCAGCTTCGGGCAGGGAAGGACTGAAGCTTTCTTT.

This clonotype was recorded many times. The J gene is TRBJ1-1, the V gene TRBV7-3; a weak D match, TRBD1 (5 bases). Trimming shortened V by 2 bases and J by 2 bases, and 9 bases separated the two germline ends. This CDR3 spans 14 amino acids. Per germline, CDR1 SGHTA and CDR2 FQGTGA. The CDR3 DNA reads as TGTGCCAGCAGCTTAGGGGGAATCAACACTGAAGCTTTCTTT. As protein: CASSLGGINTEAFF. The complete variable domain, with remaining parts taken from reference TRBV7-3 and TRBJ1-1, reads GAGVSQTPSNKVTEKGKYVELRCDPISGHTALYWYRQSLGQGPEFLIYFQGTGAADDSGLPNDRFFAVRPEGSVSTLKIQRTERGDSAVYLCASSLGGINTEAFFGQGTRLTVV.

This clonotype was counted between two and nine times. CDR3: CASSLEGRGRTDTQYF. The CDR3 coding sequence is TGTGCCAGCAGCTTAGAGGGCAGGGGGCGGACAGATACGCAGTATTTT. The J gene is TRBJ2-3, the V gene TRBV11-2, with 8 bases matching TRBD1. V gave up 0 bases and J gave up 3 bases; unmatched junction bases: 5. Germline V lookup: CDR1 SGHAT, CDR2 FQNNGV. The CDR3 extends over 16 amino acids.

In this sample, this clonotype turned up many times. The V call is TRBV12-3 or TRBV12-4, the J call TRBJ2-1, with D possibly TRBD2 on 6 matching bases. The CDR3 runs 16 residues. Between the trimmed V and J ends, which lost 8 bases and 6 bases, there was a span of 23 bases. As DNA, the CDR3 is TGTGCCAGCGGACGACCGACTAGGAATGACCCCAATGAGCAGTTCTTC. This sequence encodes CASGRPTRNDPNEQFF.

The rearrangement joins TRBV27 to TRBJ2-5; 7 nucleotides line up with TRBD1. J lost 5 bases, V lost 10 bases, and 7 bases had no gene match. CDR3 length equals 12 residues. Germline V gives CDR1 MNHEY, CDR2 SMNVEV (reference sequence). This chain's CDR3 is CATKGAGETQYF. CDR3 coding DNA: TGTGCCACTAAGGGGGCAGGCGAGACCCAGTACTTC.

This chain joins TRBV5-1 and TRBJ2-5; 7 bases agree with TRBD2. The germline gives CDR1 SGHRS, CDR2 YFSETQ. The CDR3 runs to 14 residues. J gave up 7 bases and V 1 base, and 7 bases lay outside the gene matches. The CDR3 DNA sequence: TGCGCCAGCAGCTTGTCGGCGGGGGACCCGACCCAGTACTTC. Translated, it gives CASSLSAGDPTQYF.